This T cell receptor (beta chain) originates from a study of PD-1 blockade in classical Hodgkin lymphoma. Study-level points and caveats: CD4+ TCR diversity, unlike CD8+, rose significantly by C4D1.

Produced via immunoSEQ multiplex PCR; TCRdb's table is partial and in-frame only. The profile shows 20,000 to 25,000 clones, 71% of them singletons. V dropped 5 bases and J dropped 5; count of bases not matched to a gene: 10. The CDR3 covers 15 residues. Germline V lookup: CDR1 MNHNY, CDR2 SVGAGI (reference sequence). Of note for this clone: Its antigen is unknown.

Every one of the patients relapsed after autologous stem cell transplantation (brentuximab vedotin exposure was variable). The receptor was isolated from a human donor with classical Hodgkin lymphoma. This specimen consisted of peripheral blood mononuclear cells (PBMCs), obtained at baseline. The chain couples TRBV6-6 to TRBJ2-7, with 9 positions matching TRBD1. The CDR3 region is CASSPTGGAHNEQYV. The DNA of the CDR3 is TGTGCCAGCAGTCCCACAGGGGGCGCACATAACGAGCAGTACGTC.